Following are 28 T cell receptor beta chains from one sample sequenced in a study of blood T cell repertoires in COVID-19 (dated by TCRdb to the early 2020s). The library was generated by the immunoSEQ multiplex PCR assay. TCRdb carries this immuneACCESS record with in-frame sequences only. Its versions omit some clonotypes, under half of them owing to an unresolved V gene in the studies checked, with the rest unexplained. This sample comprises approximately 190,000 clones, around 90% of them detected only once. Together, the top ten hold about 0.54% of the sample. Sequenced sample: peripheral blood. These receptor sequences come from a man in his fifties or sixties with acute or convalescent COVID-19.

The CDR3 coding sequence is TGTGCCAGCTCAACCGGGGGGGGGACAGAATTCTACGAGCAGTACGTC. Its protein is CASSTGGGTEFYEQYV. The genes are TRBV18 and TRBJ2-7, with a tentative D call TRBD2 (8 bases). The CDR3 covers 16 residues. CDR1 and CDR2 (germline): KGHSH, LQKENI. Between the trimmed V and J ends, which lost 5 bases and 3 bases, there was a span of 20 bases.

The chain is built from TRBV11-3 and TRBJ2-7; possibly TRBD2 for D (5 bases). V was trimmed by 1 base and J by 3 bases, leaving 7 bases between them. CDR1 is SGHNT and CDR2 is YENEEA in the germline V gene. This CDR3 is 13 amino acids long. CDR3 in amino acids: CASSLASGYEQYF. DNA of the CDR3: TGTGCCAGCAGCTTAGCAAGCGGCTACGAGCAGTACTTC. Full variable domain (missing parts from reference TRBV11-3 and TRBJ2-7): EAGVVQSPRYKIIEKKQPVAFWCNPISGHNTLYWYLQNLGQGPELLIRYENEEAVDDSQLPKDRFSAERLKGVDSTLKIQPAELGDSAVYLCASSLASGYEQYFGPGTRLTVT.

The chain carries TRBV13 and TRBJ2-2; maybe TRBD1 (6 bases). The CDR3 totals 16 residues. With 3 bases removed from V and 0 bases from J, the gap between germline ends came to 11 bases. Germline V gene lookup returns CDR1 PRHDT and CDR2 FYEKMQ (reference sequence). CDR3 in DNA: TGTGCCAGCAGCTTTAGGACAGACGCGAACACCGGGGAGCTGTTTTTT. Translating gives CASSFRTDANTGELFF. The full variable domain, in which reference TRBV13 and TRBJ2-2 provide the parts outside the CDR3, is AAGVIQSPRHLIKEKRETATLKCYPIPRHDTVYWYQQGPGQDPQFLISFYEKMQSDKGSIPDRFSAQQFSDYHSELNMSSLELGDSALYFCASSFRTDANTGELFFGEGSRLTVL.

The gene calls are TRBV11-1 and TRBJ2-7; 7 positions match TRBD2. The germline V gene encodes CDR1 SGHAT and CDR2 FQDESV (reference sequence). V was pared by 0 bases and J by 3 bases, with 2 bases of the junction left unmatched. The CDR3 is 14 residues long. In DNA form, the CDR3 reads TGTGCCAGCAGCTTAGCTAGCGGGTACTACGAGCAGTACTTC. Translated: CASSLASGYYEQYF.

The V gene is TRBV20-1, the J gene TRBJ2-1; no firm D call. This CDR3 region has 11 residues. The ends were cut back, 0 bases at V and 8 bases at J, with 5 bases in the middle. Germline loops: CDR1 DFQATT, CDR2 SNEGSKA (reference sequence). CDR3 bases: TGCAGTGCTAGAGACGGGTATGAGCAGTTCTTC. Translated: CSARDGYEQFF.

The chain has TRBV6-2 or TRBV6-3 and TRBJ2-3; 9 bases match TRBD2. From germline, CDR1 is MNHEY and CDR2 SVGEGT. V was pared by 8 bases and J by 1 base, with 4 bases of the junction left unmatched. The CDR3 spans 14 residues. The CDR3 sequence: CASGPSGGTDTQYF. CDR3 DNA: TGTGCCAGCGGCCCTAGCGGGGGCACAGATACGCAGTATTTT.

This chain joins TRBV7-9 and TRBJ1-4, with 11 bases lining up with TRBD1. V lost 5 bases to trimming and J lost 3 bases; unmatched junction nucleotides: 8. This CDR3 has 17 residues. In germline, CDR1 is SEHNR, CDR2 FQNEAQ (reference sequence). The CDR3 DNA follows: TGTGCCAGCAGCCCCGGACAGGGGGCTCAGTCTAATGAAAAACTGTTTTTT. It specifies CASSPGQGAQSNEKLFF.

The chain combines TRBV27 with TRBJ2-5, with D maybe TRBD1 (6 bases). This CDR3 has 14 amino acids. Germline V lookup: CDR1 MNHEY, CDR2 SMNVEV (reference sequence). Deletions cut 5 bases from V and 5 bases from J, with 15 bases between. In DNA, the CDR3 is TGTGCCAGCAGTCCAGGGACAAGGCGGGAGACCCAGTACTTC. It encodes CASSPGTRRETQYF.

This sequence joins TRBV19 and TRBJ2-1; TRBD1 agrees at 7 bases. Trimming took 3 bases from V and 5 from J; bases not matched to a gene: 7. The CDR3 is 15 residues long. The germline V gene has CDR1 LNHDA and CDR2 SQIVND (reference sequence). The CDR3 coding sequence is TGTGCCAGTAGTATTCAACTGACAGGGAACAATGAGCAGTTCTTC. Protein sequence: CASSIQLTGNNEQFF.

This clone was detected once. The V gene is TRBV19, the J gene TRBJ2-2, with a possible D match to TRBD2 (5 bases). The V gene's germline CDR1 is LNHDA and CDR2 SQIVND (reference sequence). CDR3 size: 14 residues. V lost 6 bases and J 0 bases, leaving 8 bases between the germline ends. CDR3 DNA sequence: TGTGCCAGTAGACCAGCGGCGAACACCGGGGAGCTGTTTTTT. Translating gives CASRPAANTGELFF.

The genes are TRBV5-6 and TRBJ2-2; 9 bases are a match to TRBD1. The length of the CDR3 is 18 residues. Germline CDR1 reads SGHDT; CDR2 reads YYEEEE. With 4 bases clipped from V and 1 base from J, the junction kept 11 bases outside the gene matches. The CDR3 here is CASSRIGQGRGNTGELFF. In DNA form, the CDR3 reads TGTGCCAGCAGCCGAATCGGACAGGGGAGAGGGAACACCGGGGAGCTGTTTTTT.

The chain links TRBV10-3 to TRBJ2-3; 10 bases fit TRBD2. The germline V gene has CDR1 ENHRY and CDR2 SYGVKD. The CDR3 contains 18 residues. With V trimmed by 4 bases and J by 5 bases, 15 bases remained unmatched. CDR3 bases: TGTGCCATCAGTGGCCCAGCGGGAGGGAAAGTATTGGAAGATACGCAGTATTTT. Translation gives CAISGPAGGKVLEDTQYF.

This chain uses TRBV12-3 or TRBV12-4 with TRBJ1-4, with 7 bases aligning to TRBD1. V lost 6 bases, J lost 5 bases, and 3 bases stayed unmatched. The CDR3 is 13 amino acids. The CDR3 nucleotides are TGTGCCAGCAGACAGACAGGGAATGAAAAACTGTTTTTT. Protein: CASRQTGNEKLFF.

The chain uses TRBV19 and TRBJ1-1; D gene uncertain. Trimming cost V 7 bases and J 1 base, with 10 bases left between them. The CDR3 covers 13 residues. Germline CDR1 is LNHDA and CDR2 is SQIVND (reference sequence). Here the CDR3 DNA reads TGTGCCAGTATGTCCCACACGAACACTGAAGCTTTCTTT. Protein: CASMSHTNTEAFF.

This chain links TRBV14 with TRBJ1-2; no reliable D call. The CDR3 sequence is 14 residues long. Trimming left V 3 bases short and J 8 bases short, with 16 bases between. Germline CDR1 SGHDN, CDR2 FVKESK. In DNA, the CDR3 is TGTGCCAGCAGCCAGGGCACCTCGCCAATAGGCTACACCTTC. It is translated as CASSQGTSPIGYTF. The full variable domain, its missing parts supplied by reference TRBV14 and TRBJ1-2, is EAGVTQFPSHSVIEKGQTVTLRCDPISGHDNLYWYRRVMGKEIKFLLHFVKESKQDESGMPNNRFLAERTGGTYSTLKVQPAELEDSGVYFCASSQGTSPIGYTFGSGTRLTVV.

Written as DNA, the CDR3 is TGTGCCAGCAGATTGAACAGGGGAACTAATGAAAAACTGTTTTTT. Amino acids: CASRLNRGTNEKLFF. The V and J genes are TRBV6-5 and TRBJ1-4; 7 bases align to TRBD1. Losses at the gene ends were 6 bases for V and 1 base for J; bases not matched to a gene: 5. The CDR3 has 15 residues. CDR1 is MNHEY, CDR2 SVGAGI, per germline.

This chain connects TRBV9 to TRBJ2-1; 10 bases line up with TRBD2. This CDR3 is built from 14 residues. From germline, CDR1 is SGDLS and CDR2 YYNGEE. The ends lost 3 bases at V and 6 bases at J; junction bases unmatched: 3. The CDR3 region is CASSELAGSNEQFF. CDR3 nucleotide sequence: TGTGCCAGCAGCGAACTAGCGGGGTCCAATGAGCAGTTCTTC.

CDR3 sequence reads: CASSQEGTGPYNEQFF. The CDR3 bases are TGTGCCAGCAGCCAAGAAGGGACAGGGCCCTACAATGAGCAGTTCTTC. V is TRBV3-1 (or the pseudogene TRBV3-2) and J is TRBJ2-1; 9 bases align to TRBD1. CDR3 size: 16 residues. The V gene's germline CDR1 is LGHDT and CDR2 YNNKEL (reference sequence). Trimming at V came to 0 bases and at J to 2 bases, leaving 2 bases not matched to a gene.

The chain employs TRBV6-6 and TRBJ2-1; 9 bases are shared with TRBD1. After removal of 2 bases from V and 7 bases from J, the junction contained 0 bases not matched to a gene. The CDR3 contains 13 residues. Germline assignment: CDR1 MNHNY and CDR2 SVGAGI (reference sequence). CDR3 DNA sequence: TGTGCCAGCAGTTACGGGACAGGGAATGAGCAGTTCTTC. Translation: CASSYGTGNEQFF.

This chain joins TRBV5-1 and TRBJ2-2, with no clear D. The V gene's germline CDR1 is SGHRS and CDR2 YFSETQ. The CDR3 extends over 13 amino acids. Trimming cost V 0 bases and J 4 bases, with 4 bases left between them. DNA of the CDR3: TGCGCCAGCAGCTTGGTAATCACCGGGGAGCTGTTTTTT. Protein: CASSLVITGELFF.

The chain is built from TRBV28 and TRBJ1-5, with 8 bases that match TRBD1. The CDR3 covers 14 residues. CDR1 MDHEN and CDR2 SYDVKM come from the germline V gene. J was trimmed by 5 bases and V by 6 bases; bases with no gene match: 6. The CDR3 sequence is CASSPGQGDQPQHF. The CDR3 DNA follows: TGTGCCAGCAGCCCAGGACAGGGAGATCAGCCCCAGCATTTT.

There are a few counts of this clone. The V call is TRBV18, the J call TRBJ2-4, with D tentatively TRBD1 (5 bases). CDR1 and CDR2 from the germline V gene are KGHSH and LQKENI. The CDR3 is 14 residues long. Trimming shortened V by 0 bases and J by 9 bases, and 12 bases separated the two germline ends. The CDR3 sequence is CASSPPAGLGIQYF. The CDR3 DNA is TGTGCCAGCTCACCACCCGCAGGGCTGGGCATTCAGTACTTC. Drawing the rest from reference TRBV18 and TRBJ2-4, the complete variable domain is NAGVMQNPRHLVRRRGQEARLRCSPMKGHSHVYWYRQLPEEGLKFMVYLQKENIIDESGMPKERFSAEFPKEGPSILRIQQVVRGDSAAYFCASSPPAGLGIQYFGAGTRLSVL.

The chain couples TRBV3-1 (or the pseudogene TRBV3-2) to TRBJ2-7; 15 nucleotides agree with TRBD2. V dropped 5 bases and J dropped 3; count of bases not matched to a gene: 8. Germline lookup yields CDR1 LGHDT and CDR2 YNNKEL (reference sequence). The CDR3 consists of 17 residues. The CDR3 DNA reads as TGTGCCAGCAGCGAAGGGACTAGCGGGAGGCTCATCTACGAGCAGTACGTC. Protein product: CASSEGTSGRLIYEQYV.

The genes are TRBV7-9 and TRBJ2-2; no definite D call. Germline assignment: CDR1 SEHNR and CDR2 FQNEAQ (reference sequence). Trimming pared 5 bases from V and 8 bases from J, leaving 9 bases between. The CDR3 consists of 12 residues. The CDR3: CASSPGWGELFF. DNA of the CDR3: TGTGCCAGCAGCCCCGGGTGGGGGGAGCTGTTTTTT.

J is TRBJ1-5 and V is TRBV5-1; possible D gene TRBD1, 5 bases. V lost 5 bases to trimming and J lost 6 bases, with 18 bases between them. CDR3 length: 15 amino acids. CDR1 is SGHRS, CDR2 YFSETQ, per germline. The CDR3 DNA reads TGCGCCAGCAGGCTTGGGGCGGGAGCAGGTCAGCCCCAGCATTTT. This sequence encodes CASRLGAGAGQPQHF.

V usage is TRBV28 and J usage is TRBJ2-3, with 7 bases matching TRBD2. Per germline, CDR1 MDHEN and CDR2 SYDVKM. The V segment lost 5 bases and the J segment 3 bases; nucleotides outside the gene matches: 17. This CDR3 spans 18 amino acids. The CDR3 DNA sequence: TGTGCCAGCAGTCCCTACTGGGGTGGGCGGGAGAGGACAGATACGCAGTATTTT. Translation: CASSPYWGGRERTDTQYF.

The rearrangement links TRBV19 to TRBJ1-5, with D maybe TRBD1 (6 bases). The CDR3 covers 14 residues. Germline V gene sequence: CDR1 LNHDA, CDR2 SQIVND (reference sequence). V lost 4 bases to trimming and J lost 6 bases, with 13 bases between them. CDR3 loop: CASSRIQGFQPQHF. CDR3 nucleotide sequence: TGTGCCAGTAGTAGAATACAGGGATTTCAGCCCCAGCATTTT.

The CDR3 sequence is CASSLARYNSPLHF. The CDR3 DNA sequence: TGTGCCAGTAGTCTCGCCAGGTATAATTCACCCCTCCACTTT. The chain recombines TRBV19 with TRBJ1-6; D unclear. Between the trimmed V and J ends, which lost 5 bases and 4 bases, there was a span of 9 bases. Germline V gene sequence: CDR1 LNHDA, CDR2 SQIVND (reference sequence). This CDR3 is built from 14 residues. Complete variable domain (other parts from reference TRBV19 and TRBJ1-6): DGGITQSPKYLFRKEGQNVTLSCEQNLNHDAMYWYRQDPGQGLRLIYYSQIVNDFQKGDIAEGYSVSREKKESFPLTVTSAQKNPTAFYLCASSLARYNSPLHFGNGTRLTVT.